A single sample gave rise to the 29 T cell receptor beta chains below, sequenced in a study of cytomegalovirus exposure and HLA in healthy donors. Assay: immunoSEQ multiplex PCR; the TCRdb copy retains only in-frame clones and omits some. The sample yields roughly 300,000 clones, 88% seen once. Sequencing was carried out using PBMCs. Source of these receptors: a woman in her late teens or twenties in good health and CMV-seronegative.

V and J are TRBV28 and TRBJ2-2; D unclear. V lost 3 bases to trimming and J lost 4 bases, with 12 bases between them. The CDR3 covers 15 residues. CDR1 MDHEN and CDR2 SYDVKM come from the germline V gene. In DNA, the CDR3 is TGTGCCAGCAGTTTGGCTTGGGCTTTCACCGGGGAGCTGTTTTTT. As protein: CASSLAWAFTGELFF.

The chain is built from TRBV18 and TRBJ1-1, with D perhaps matching TRBD1 (5 bases). The CDR3 covers 15 residues. V shed 2 bases and J shed 5 bases, with 15 bases lying between them. Germline-derived CDR1 and CDR2 are KGHSH and LQKENI. The CDR3 reads CASSPYRGAWTEAFF. CDR3 nucleotide sequence: TGTGCCAGCTCACCATACCGTGGGGCGTGGACTGAAGCTTTCTTT.

This chain links TRBV28 with TRBJ1-4; 7 nucleotides line up with TRBD1. Germline V gives CDR1 MDHEN, CDR2 SYDVKM. Trimming took 5 bases from V and 3 from J; bases not matched to a gene: 9. CDR3 length: 16 amino acids. The CDR3 loop reads CASSILTGAPNEKLFF. Here the CDR3 DNA reads TGTGCCAGCAGTATCCTAACAGGGGCGCCTAATGAAAAACTGTTTTTT.

V is TRBV29-1 and J is TRBJ2-2; 13 nucleotides match TRBD2. From germline, CDR1 is SQVTM and CDR2 ANQGSEA. The J segment lost 6 bases and the V segment lost 4 bases, leaving 8 bases of the junction unmatched. This CDR3 is built from 16 residues. In DNA, the CDR3 is TGCAGCGTTGCCCCCAGGACTAGCGGGAGCGCCGGGGAGCTGTTTTTT. Protein product: CSVAPRTSGSAGELFF.

The chain employs TRBV7-9 and TRBJ2-7; 8 bases align to TRBD2. Germline V gene data show CDR1 as SEHNR and CDR2 as FQNEAQ (reference sequence). This CDR3 is built from 14 residues. V lost 6 bases and J lost 2; bases outside the gene matches: 6. The chain's CDR3 is CASRPPGLAYEQYF. The CDR3, as DNA: TGTGCCAGCAGACCACCGGGACTAGCCTACGAGCAGTACTTC.

The gene calls are TRBV4-2 and TRBJ2-7; TRBD2 matches 9 bases. The V gene end was trimmed by 0 bases and the J gene end by 3 bases; junction bases not matched to a gene: 12. Germline assignment: CDR1 LGHNA and CDR2 YNFKEQ. CDR3 size: 18 residues. The CDR3 nucleotides are TGTGCCAGCAGCCAAGATAGTATTCGGGCTAGCGGGAACTACGAGCAGTACTTC. It translates to CASSQDSIRASGNYEQYF.

This rearrangement joins TRBV7-2 to TRBJ2-5; the D gene is possibly TRBD2 (5 bases). The germline CDR1 and CDR2 sequences are SGHTA and FQGNSA. The V end was cut by 8 bases, the J end by 5 bases, with 15 bases between. The CDR3 length is 13 residues. In DNA form, the CDR3 reads TGTGCCAGCGTGCTCTTTTCGGGGGAGACCCAGTACTTC. Translation gives CASVLFSGETQYF.

The rearrangement links TRBV5-6 to TRBJ2-7; D perhaps matches TRBD2 (5 bases). The CDR3 length is 15 residues. CDR1 is SGHDT and CDR2 is YYEEEE in the germline V gene. Trimming stripped 7 bases from V and 0 bases from J, with 17 bases between. CDR3: CASSLKSGVSYEQYF. CDR3 DNA sequence: TGTGCCAGCTCCCTTAAGTCCGGGGTCTCCTACGAGCAGTACTTC.

The chain is built from TRBV6-5 and TRBJ2-5; 7 nucleotides line up with TRBD1. The J segment lost 4 bases and the V segment lost 6 bases, leaving 11 bases of the junction unmatched. The CDR3 spans 15 residues. Germline V CDR1 and CDR2: MNHEY, SVGAGI. The CDR3 nucleotides are TGTGCCAGCAGGGACACAGGGGCGCGGTTAGAGACCCAGTACTTC. This encodes CASRDTGARLETQYF.

This sequence joins TRBV6-1 and TRBJ1-2, with TRBD1 identical over 7 bases. Germline V gene lookup returns CDR1 MNHNS and CDR2 SASEGT. J lost 4 bases, V lost 2 bases, and 7 bases had no gene match. The CDR3 is 15 residues long. CDR3 residues: CASSETGTDPYGYTF. Written as DNA, the CDR3 is TGTGCCAGCAGTGAAACAGGGACAGATCCCTATGGCTACACCTTC.

The genes are TRBV9 and TRBJ2-7, with D tentatively TRBD1 (6 bases). CDR1 is SGDLS, CDR2 YYNGEE, per germline. Trimming stripped 2 bases from V and 3 bases from J, with 15 bases between. CDR3 length: 15 amino acids. CDR3 coding DNA: TGTGCCAGCAGCGTTTCCCCGGGACACCACTACGAGCAGTACTTC. This encodes CASSVSPGHHYEQYF.

The chain links TRBV18 to TRBJ2-7; D may be TRBD1 (5 bases). This CDR3 is 14 amino acids long. The germline V gene has CDR1 KGHSH and CDR2 LQKENI. V lost 6 bases and J 3 bases, leaving 15 bases between the germline ends. The CDR3 nucleotides are TGTGCCAGCTCCCCGATACCCCAGGGCTACGAGCAGTACTTC. This sequence encodes CASSPIPQGYEQYF.

The chain is built from TRBV28 and TRBJ1-1; the match to TRBD1 covers 7 bases. The V segment lost 8 bases and the J segment 4 bases; nucleotides outside the gene matches: 7. The CDR3 spans 13 residues. CDR1 is MDHEN and CDR2 is SYDVKM in the germline V gene. The CDR3 DNA reads as TGTGCCAGCTCTACGGGACAGCTCACTGAAGCTTTCTTT. Translation: CASSTGQLTEAFF.

V gene TRBV5-1 combines with J gene TRBJ2-7; D gene unclear. The CDR3 contains 17 residues. V was shortened by 3 bases and J by 3 bases, with 22 bases between the two germline ends. The germline gives CDR1 SGHRS, CDR2 YFSETQ. CDR3 DNA: TGCGCCAGCAGCTCCAAAGCACCTAAAGTCAGGTTCTACGAGCAGTACTTC. Translated: CASSSKAPKVRFYEQYF.

This clone has a handful of counts. This chain uses TRBV25-1 with TRBJ2-7; 10 bases align to TRBD1. The CDR3 totals 18 residues. The germline V gene has CDR1 MGHDK and CDR2 SYGVNS. The J segment lost 4 bases and the V segment lost 1 base, leaving 13 bases of the junction unmatched. This CDR3 reads CASSESVDRGGFGYEQYF. DNA of the CDR3: TGTGCCAGCAGTGAATCAGTGGACAGGGGGGGCTTCGGGTACGAGCAGTACTTC.

In DNA form, the CDR3 reads TGTGCCAGCAGTTTAATAGCGGGGAGCTCCTACAATGAGCAGTTCTTC. As protein: CASSLIAGSSYNEQFF. The chain combines TRBV27 with TRBJ2-1, with TRBD2 matching over 8 bases. In germline, CDR1 is MNHEY, CDR2 SMNVEV (reference sequence). With 2 bases clipped from V and 0 bases from J, the junction kept 3 bases outside the gene matches. The CDR3 contains 16 residues.

V is TRBV6-5 and J is TRBJ1-2; D possibly corresponds to TRBD1 (5 bases). V lost 0 bases to trimming and J lost 4 bases, with 9 bases between them. The CDR3 has 14 residues. CDR1 and CDR2 (germline): MNHEY, SVGAGI. The CDR3 DNA reads TGTGCCAGCAGTTACTCTGGGGGGACCTATGGCTACACCTTC. As protein: CASSYSGGTYGYTF.

This rearrangement joins TRBV7-6 to TRBJ2-5; no clear D. The CDR3 sequence is 11 residues long. V was trimmed by 7 bases and J by 5 bases, leaving 8 bases between them. Germline CDR1 SGHVS, CDR2 FNYEAQ. The CDR3 spells CASTTWETQYF. The CDR3 nucleotides read TGTGCCAGCACCACTTGGGAGACCCAGTACTTC.

This sequence joins TRBV6-1 and TRBJ1-4, with TRBD1 identical over 8 bases. The CDR3 is made up of 14 amino acids. Germline-derived CDR1 and CDR2 are MNHNS and SASEGT. The ends lost 8 bases at V and 7 bases at J; junction bases unmatched: 9. The CDR3 spells CASEAGQAGEKLFF. The CDR3 nucleotides are TGTGCCAGCGAGGCGGGACAGGCGGGTGAAAAACTGTTTTTT.

This chain links TRBV6-5 with TRBJ1-1; weak D call: TRBD1 (6 bases). CDR3 length: 12 residues. CDR1 and CDR2 from the germline V gene are MNHEY and SVGAGI. Trimming shortened V by 6 bases and J by 7 bases, and 12 bases separated the two germline ends. The CDR3 spells CASSRWTDEAFF. CDR3 DNA: TGTGCCAGCAGCCGATGGACAGATGAAGCTTTCTTT.

The chain has TRBV10-2 and TRBJ2-5; TRBD2 matches 7 bases. Trimming cost V 2 bases and J 4 bases; bases outside gene matches: 1. The CDR3 length is 13 residues. The germline V gene has CDR1 WSHSY and CDR2 SAAADI. The CDR3 is CASSEQRGETQYF. DNA of the CDR3: TGCGCCAGCAGTGAGCAGCGGGGAGAGACCCAGTACTTC.

Concerning this clone itself: The same CDR3 arises from other DNA sequences in this sample as well. V is TRBV5-1 and J is TRBJ2-2; TRBD1 matches 10 bases. This CDR3 contains 15 residues. Per germline, CDR1 SGHRS and CDR2 YFSETQ. V lost 2 bases and J lost 5; bases outside the gene matches: 3. The CDR3 nucleotides are TGCGCCAGCAGCTTACCGGGACAGGGGACCGGGGAGCTGTTTTTT. This codes for CASSLPGQGTGELFF.

This clone appeared once. V gene TRBV7-8 combines with J gene TRBJ2-7, with D perhaps TRBD1 (6 bases). V lost 5 bases, J lost 6 bases, and 32 bases lay in between. Germline assignment: CDR1 SGHVS and CDR2 FQNEAQ. This CDR3 is 19 amino acids long. The CDR3 DNA follows: TGTGCCAGCAGCGTTGGAACCCGGGACATAATAGCTCCAACGGGCGAGCAGTACTTC. Translation gives CASSVGTRDIIAPTGEQYF.

This chain joins TRBV6-5 and TRBJ2-7; the match to TRBD1 covers 9 bases. Germline-derived CDR1 and CDR2 are MNHEY and SVGAGI. The CDR3 length is 15 residues. V lost 6 bases to trimming and J lost 4 bases; unmatched junction nucleotides: 10. The CDR3 here is CASSQGTGLPYEQYF. The CDR3, as DNA: TGTGCCAGCAGCCAAGGGACAGGGTTACCGTACGAGCAGTACTTC.

The genes are TRBV25-1 and TRBJ1-2, with 8 bases fitting TRBD1. The germline V gene encodes CDR1 MGHDK and CDR2 SYGVNS. The CDR3 runs 15 residues. The trim removed 6 bases at V and 4 bases at J, leaving 10 bases unmatched. The CDR3 DNA is TGTGCCAGCAGAGCAGGGGGCGCGTCCTTCTATGGCTACACCTTC. Its protein is CASRAGGASFYGYTF.

The chain carries TRBV6-5 and TRBJ2-7; weak D call: TRBD1 (5 bases). Trimming removed 7 bases at V and 4 bases at J, with 8 bases between. The CDR3 has 11 residues. CDR1 MNHEY and CDR2 SVGAGI come from the germline V gene. The CDR3 spells CASMKGYEQYF. CDR3 coding DNA: TGTGCCAGCATGAAGGGGTACGAGCAGTACTTC.

The chain carries TRBV5-4 and TRBJ1-2; D gene ambiguous. This CDR3 is built from 12 residues. Germline V gene data show CDR1 as SGHNT and CDR2 as YYREEE (reference sequence). Deletions cut 5 bases from V and 0 bases from J, with 5 bases between. The CDR3, as DNA: TGTGCCAGCAGTTTATCTAACTATGGCTACACCTTC. This codes for CASSLSNYGYTF.

V and J are TRBV6-1 and TRBJ1-5; weak D call: TRBD1 (5 bases). Trimming stripped 1 base from V and 10 bases from J, with 17 bases between. Germline values: CDR1 MNHNS, CDR2 SASEGT. The CDR3 consists of 15 residues. CDR3 coding DNA: TGTGCCAGCAGTGAAGGAAGGAGGGGACCTCGTCCCCAGCATTTT. It translates to CASSEGRRGPRPQHF.

This clone was detected once. The rearrangement links TRBV7-2 to TRBJ2-7; TRBD1 might be the D (5 bases). Germline CDR1 is SGHTA and CDR2 is FQGNSA. The CDR3 runs to 15 residues. V lost 5 bases to trimming and J lost 2 bases, with 16 bases between them. The CDR3 DNA reads TGTGCCAGCAGCCACAGACCTGGGGCCACCTACGAGCAGTACTTC. This gives the protein CASSHRPGATYEQYF.